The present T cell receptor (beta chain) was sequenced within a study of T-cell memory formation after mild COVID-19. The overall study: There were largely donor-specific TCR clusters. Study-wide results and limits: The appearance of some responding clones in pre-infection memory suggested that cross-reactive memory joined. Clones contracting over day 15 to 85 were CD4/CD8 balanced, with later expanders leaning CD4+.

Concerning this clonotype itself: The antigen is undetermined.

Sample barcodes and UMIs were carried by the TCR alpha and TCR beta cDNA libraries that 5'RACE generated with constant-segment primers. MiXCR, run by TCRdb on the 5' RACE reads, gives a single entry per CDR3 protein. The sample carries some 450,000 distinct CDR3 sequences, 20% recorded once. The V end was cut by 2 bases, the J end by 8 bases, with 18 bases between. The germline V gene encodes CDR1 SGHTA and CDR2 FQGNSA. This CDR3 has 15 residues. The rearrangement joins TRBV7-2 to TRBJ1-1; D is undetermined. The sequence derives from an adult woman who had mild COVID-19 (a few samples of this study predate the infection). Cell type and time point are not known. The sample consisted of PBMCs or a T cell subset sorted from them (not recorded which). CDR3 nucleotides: TGTGCCAGCAGCTTATTTGGTCGGTCGTCGGAAGAAGCTTTCTTT. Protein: CASSLFGRSSEEAFF. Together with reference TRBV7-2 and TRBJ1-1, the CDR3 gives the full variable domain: GAGVSQSPSNKVTEKGKDVELRCDPISGHTALYWYRQSLGQGLEFLIYFQGNSAPDKSGLPSDRFSAERTGGSVSTLTIQRTQQEDSAVYLCASSLFGRSSEEAFFGQGTRLTVV.